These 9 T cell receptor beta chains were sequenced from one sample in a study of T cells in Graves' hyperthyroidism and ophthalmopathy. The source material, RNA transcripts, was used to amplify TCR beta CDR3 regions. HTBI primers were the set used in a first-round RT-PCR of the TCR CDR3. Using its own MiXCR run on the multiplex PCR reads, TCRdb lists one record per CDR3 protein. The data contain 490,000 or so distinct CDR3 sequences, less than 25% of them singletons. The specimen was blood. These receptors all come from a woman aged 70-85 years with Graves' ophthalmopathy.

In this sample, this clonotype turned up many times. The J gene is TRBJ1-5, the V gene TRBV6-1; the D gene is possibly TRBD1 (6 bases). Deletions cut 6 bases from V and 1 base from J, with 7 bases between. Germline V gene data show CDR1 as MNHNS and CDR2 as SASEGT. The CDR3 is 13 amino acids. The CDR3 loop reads CASRDSSNQPQHF. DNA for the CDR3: TGTGCCAGCAGGGACAGCAGCAATCAGCCCCAGCATTTT.

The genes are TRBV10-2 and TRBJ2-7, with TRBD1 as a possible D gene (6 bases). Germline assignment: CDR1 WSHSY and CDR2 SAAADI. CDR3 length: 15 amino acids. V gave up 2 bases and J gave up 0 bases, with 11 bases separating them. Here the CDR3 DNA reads TGCGCCAGCAGTGAGGCAGACAGGAGCTCCTACGAGCAGTACTTC. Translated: CASSEADRSSYEQYF.

CDR3 DNA: TGTGCCAGTAGTATAGATGGGAGGTCCTACAATGAGCAGTTCTTC. Encoded protein: CASSIDGRSYNEQFF. This chain uses TRBV19 with TRBJ2-1; tentative D call: TRBD2 (6 bases). Germline assignment: CDR1 LNHDA and CDR2 SQIVND (reference sequence). Between the trimmed V and J ends, which lost 0 bases and 1 base, there was a span of 7 bases. The CDR3 consists of 15 residues.

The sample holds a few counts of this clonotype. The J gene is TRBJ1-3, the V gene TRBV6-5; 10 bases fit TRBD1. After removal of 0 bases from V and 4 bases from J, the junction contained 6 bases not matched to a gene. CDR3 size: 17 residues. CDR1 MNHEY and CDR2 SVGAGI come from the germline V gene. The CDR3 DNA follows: TGTGCCAGCAGTTACTCTTGGGACAGGGGATGGGGAAACACCATATATTTT. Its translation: CASSYSWDRGWGNTIYF.

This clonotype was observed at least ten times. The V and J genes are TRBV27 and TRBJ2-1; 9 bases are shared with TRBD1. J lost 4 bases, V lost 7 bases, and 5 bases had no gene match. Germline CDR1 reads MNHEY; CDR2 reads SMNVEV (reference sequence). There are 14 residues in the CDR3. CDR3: CASKPGQGYNEQFF. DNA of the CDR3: TGTGCCAGCAAACCGGGACAGGGATACAATGAGCAGTTCTTC.

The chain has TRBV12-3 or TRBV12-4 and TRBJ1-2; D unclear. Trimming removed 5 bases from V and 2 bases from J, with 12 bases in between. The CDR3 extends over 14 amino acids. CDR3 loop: CASSRVTPNYGYTF. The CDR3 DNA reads TGTGCCAGCAGTAGGGTGACACCAAACTATGGCTACACCTTC.

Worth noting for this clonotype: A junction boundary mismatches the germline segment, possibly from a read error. The CDR3 protein is CAGSVWGAQETQYF. CDR3 nucleotide sequence: TGTGCCGGCAGCGTGTGGGGGGCTCAAGAGACCCAGTACTTC. J is TRBJ2-5 and V is TRBV9, with D perhaps being TRBD1 or TRBD2 (6 bases each). The CDR3 spans 14 residues. The germline V gene encodes CDR1 SGDLS and CDR2 YYNGEE.

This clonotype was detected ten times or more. As DNA, the CDR3 is TGTGCCAGCAGCCGGGACAGGGGCTCCTACGAGCAGTACTTC. This sequence encodes CASSRDRGSYEQYF. J is TRBJ2-7 and V is TRBV3-1, with 10 bases identical to TRBD1. The CDR3 runs to 14 residues. Trimming cost V 4 bases and J 0 bases; bases outside gene matches: 0. Looked up from germline, CDR1 is LGHDT and CDR2 is YNNKEL (reference sequence).

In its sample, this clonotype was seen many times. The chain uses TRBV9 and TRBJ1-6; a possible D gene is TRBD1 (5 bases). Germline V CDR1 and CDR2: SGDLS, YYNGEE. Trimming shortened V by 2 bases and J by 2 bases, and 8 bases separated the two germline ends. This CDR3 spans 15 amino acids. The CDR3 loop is CASSVGGTYNSPLHF. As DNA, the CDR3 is TGTGCCAGCAGCGTGGGGGGAACCTATAATTCACCCCTCCACTTT.